This T cell receptor beta chain was recorded in a study of control samples from healthy donors and cancer patients. Method: immunoSEQ multiplex PCR; TCRdb's copy keeps in-frame clones and lacks some. The data show roughly 150,000 clones, over 90% seen once. This CDR3 has 15 residues. Between the trimmed V and J ends, which lost 6 bases and 8 bases, there was a span of 22 bases. CDR1 and CDR2 from the germline V gene are WSHSY and SAAADI. The receptor's source is a man aged 50 to 60 in good health. The sample consisted of blood. The J gene is TRBJ1-2, the V gene TRBV10-2; D possibly corresponds to TRBD1 (5 bases). CDR3 sequence: CASRPYRQPSGGYTF. DNA for the CDR3: TGCGCCAGCAGACCCTATCGACAGCCCAGTGGGGGCTACACCTTC.